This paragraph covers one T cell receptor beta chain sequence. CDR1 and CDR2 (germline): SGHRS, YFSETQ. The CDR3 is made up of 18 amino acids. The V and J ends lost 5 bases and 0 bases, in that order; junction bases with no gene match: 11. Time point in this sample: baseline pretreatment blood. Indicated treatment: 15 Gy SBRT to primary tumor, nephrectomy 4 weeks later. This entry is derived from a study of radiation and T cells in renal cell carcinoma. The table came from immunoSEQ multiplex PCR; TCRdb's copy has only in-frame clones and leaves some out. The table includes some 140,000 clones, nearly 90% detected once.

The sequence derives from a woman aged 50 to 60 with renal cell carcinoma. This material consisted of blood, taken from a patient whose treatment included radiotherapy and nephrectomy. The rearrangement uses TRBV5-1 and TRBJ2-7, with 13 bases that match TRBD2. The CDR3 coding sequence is TGCGCCAGCAGATCCGGGACTAGCGGGACTTTTTACTCCTACGAGCAGTACTTC. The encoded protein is CASRSGTSGTFYSYEQYF.